The 2 T cell receptor beta chains below come from one sample, sequenced in a study of cytomegalovirus exposure and HLA in healthy donors. In the PCR, 60 Vbeta and 13 Jbeta primers were used. Measured with immunoSEQ multiplex PCR; TCRdb has only the in-frame clones, and not every one. The data hold about 77,000 clones, with approximately 80% observed a single time. Sequenced material: PBMCs. These receptors were taken from a middle-aged man in good health and CMV-seronegative.

This clone occurred a few times. The rearrangement joins TRBV2 to TRBJ2-7; the D gene is possibly TRBD1 (5 bases). Trimming stripped 6 bases from V and 0 bases from J, with 18 bases between. The CDR3 consists of 16 residues. In germline, CDR1 is SNHLY, CDR2 FYNNEI. The CDR3 DNA sequence: TGTGCCAGCAGGCGGACACCCGAGCCGACCTCCTACGAGCAGTACTTC. Translation gives CASRRTPEPTSYEQYF.

In DNA form, the CDR3 reads TGTGCCAGCAGCTTAGTGATCAGGGGGAATTCACCCCTCCACTTT. Translating it yields CASSLVIRGNSPLHF. V gene TRBV7-2 combines with J gene TRBJ1-6, with TRBD1 matching over 7 bases. This CDR3 region has 15 residues. Trimming cost V 1 base and J 7 bases; bases outside gene matches: 4. CDR1 and CDR2 (germline): SGHTA, FQGNSA. Full variable domain (rest looked up from reference TRBV7-2 and TRBJ1-6): GAGVSQSPSNKVTEKGKDVELRCDPISGHTALYWYRQSLGQGLEFLIYFQGNSAPDKSGLPSDRFSAERTGGSVSTLTIQRTQQEDSAVYLCASSLVIRGNSPLHFGNGTRLTVT.